The rows below give T cell receptor beta chains drawn from one sample of a study of CD8+ T cells in alopecia areata. Repertoires were generated with immunoSEQ multiplex PCR, while TCRdb's copy carries only in-frame clones and drops some. The sample contains 200,000 to 250,000 clones, about three fifths of which appear only once. Sample: CD4+ T cells sorted from blood, taken at week 4, from a patient treated with tofacitinib. These TCRs come from a human donor with alopecia areata. CDR3s include the opening cysteine and the closing phenylalanine or tryptophan. The D gene is left open where the match is weak. Only part of the rows carry a size: once, few, many, or a class if the clone is expanded.

clone size | J gene | D gene | V gene | CDR3 DNA | CDR3 protein
NA | TRBJ2-3 | NA | TRBV29-1 | TGCAGCGTTGAACCCCAAGGGGATACGCAGTATTTT | CSVEPQGDTQYF
NA | TRBJ2-3 | NA | TRBV7-2 | TGTGCCAGCAGCTTCGGACTGTCTACGCAGTATTTT | CASSFGLSTQYF
NA | TRBJ2-5 | TRBD2 | TRBV7-2 | TGTGCCAGCAGCTTTCAGCGGGGACAAGAGACCCAGTACTTC | CASSFQRGQETQYF
once | TRBJ1-2 | NA | TRBV25-1 | TGTGCCAGCAGTCCCCGGCCCCCAGGAGATCGGTATGGCTACACCTTC | CASSPRPPGDRYGYTF
NA | TRBJ2-1 | NA | TRBV7-9 | TGTGCCAGCTCGGCGGGGGCGAGCTCCTACAATGAGCAGTTCTTC | CASSAGASSYNEQFF
once | TRBJ2-1 | NA | TRBV30 | TGTGCCTGGATCCCTCGGGGAGGCTACAATGAGCAGTTCTTC | CAWIPRGGYNEQFF
NA | TRBJ2-4 | NA | TRBV7-2 | TGTGCCAGCAGCTTAGCCCGACAGTTCTCCAAAAACATTCAGTACTTC | CASSLARQFSKNIQYF
NA | TRBJ2-3 | TRBD2 | TRBV6-5 | TGTGCCAGCAGTGCCAGCGGGGCTAGCACAGATACGCAGTATTTT | CASSASGASTDTQYF
NA | TRBJ2-5 | TRBD2 | TRBV5-1 | TGCGCCAGCAGCTTGGGGACTAGCGGTCAAGAGACCCAGTACTTC | CASSLGTSGQETQYF
NA | TRBJ2-5 | TRBD2 | TRBV2 | TGTGCCAGCAGGCCTCAGGGACGGGGGGATGAGACCCAGTACTTC | CASRPQGRGDETQYF
NA | TRBJ1-6 | NA | TRBV11-1 | TGTGCCAGCAGCTTCGCGTCTGGTAATTCACCCCTCCACTTT | CASSFASGNSPLHF
NA | TRBJ1-6 | NA | TRBV5-6 | TGTGCCAGCAGCCTCGTTTCCCCCACCACTTCACCCCTCCACTTT | CASSLVSPTTSPLHF
NA | TRBJ2-2 | NA | TRBV11-2 | TGTGCCAGCAGCCCCGACAGGCTGACCGGGGAGCTGTTTTTT | CASSPDRLTGELFF
NA | TRBJ1-4 | TRBD1 | TRBV4-1 | TGCGCCAGCAGCCCGACGGGACAGGGAGGTGAAAAACTGTTTTTT | CASSPTGQGGEKLFF
NA | TRBJ2-7 | NA | TRBV5-1 | TGCGCCAGCAGCTTGGCAGCAGTCACCGTCTACGAGCAGTACTTC | CASSLAAVTVYEQYF
NA | TRBJ2-3 | NA | TRBV30 | TGTGCCTGGAGTGGGAGTGCCGGGGGGCTTCGCACAGATACGCAGTATTTT | CAWSGSAGGLRTDTQYF
NA | TRBJ1-2 | NA | TRBV29-1 | TGCAGCGTGTGGGGGGCGAATGGCTACACCTTC | CSVWGANGYTF
NA | TRBJ2-3 | NA | TRBV5-1 | TGCGCCAGCAGCTTGACAAGCTCCGCAGATACGCAGTATTTT | CASSLTSSADTQYF
NA | TRBJ1-3 | TRBD1 | TRBV30 | TGTGCCTGGGGGACAGGCCTCATCTCTGGAAACACCATATATTTT | CAWGTGLISGNTIYF
NA | TRBJ1-5 | NA | TRBV30 | TGTGCCTGGAGTGTACTGGCAGCTAATCAGCCCCAGCATTTT | CAWSVLAANQPQHF
NA | TRBJ1-1 | TRBD1 | TRBV5-1 | TGCGCCAGCAGCTGGGGACAGGAGGACACTGAAGCTTTCTTT | CASSWGQEDTEAFF
NA | TRBJ1-1 | NA | TRBV29-1 | TGCAGCGTGAGGGGTGTGAACACTGAAGCTTTCTTT | CSVRGVNTEAFF
NA | TRBJ2-3 | NA | TRBV5-1 | TGCGCCAGCAGAAGGGGGGAAGCAGATACGCAGTATTTT | CASRRGEADTQYF
NA | TRBJ2-4 | NA | TRBV30 | TGTGCCTGGAGGCCAGGGACACGGCCATGGAACATTCAGTACTTC | CAWRPGTRPWNIQYF
NA | TRBJ1-1 | TRBD1 | TRBV10-3 | TGTGCCATCAGTAATACAGGGGGCTCGGTTGGTGAAGCTTTCTTT | CAISNTGGSVGEAFF
NA | TRBJ1-2 | NA | TRBV29-1 | TGCAGCGTCGAGAGACGGTTAGCTAACTATGGCTACACCTTC | CSVERRLANYGYTF